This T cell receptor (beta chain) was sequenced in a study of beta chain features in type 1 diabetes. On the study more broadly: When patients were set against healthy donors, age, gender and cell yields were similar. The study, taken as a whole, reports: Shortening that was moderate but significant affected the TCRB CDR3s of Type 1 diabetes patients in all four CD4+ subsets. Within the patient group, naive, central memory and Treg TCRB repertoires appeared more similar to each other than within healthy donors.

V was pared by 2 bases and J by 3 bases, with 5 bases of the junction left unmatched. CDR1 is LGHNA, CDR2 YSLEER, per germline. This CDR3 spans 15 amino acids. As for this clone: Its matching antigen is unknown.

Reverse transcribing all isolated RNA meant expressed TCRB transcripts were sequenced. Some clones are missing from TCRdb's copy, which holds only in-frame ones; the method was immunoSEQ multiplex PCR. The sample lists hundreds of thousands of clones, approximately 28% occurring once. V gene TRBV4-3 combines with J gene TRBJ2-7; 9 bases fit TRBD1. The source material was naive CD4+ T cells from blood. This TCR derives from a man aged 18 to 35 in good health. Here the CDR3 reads CASSQTGQGDYEQYF. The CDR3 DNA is TGCGCCAGCAGCCAAACGGGACAGGGAGACTACGAGCAGTACTTC.